These 31 T cell receptor beta chains came from one sample sequenced in a study of graft-versus-host responses after intestinal transplantation. TCRdb's table, derived via immunoSEQ multiplex PCR, lists solely in-frame clones and lacks some. The sample holds 50,000 or so clones; around 90% are singletons and the top ten take 2.7%. Sample: PBMCs, taken about 120 days after intestinal transplantation. The receptors stem from a human patient who received an intestinal transplant, so some T cells may come from the graft donor.

The chain joins TRBV5-1 to TRBJ2-7; D may match TRBD1 or TRBD2 (5 bases each). Germline V CDR1 and CDR2: SGHRS, YFSETQ. The CDR3 is made up of 14 amino acids. Trimming took off 0 bases at V and 3 bases at J, with 10 bases between the two ends. The CDR3 DNA sequence: TGCGCCAGCAGCTTGGCCGGGACGTACTACGAGCAGTACTTC. Translated, it gives CASSLAGTYYEQYF.

The chain links TRBV6-1 to TRBJ2-1; 9 nucleotides agree with TRBD2. The CDR3 sequence is 19 residues long. CDR1 and CDR2 (germline): MNHNS, SASEGT. The V gene end was trimmed by 1 base and the J gene end by 2 bases; junction bases not matched to a gene: 12. This CDR3 is CASSEENWGPSGTYNEQFF. The CDR3 DNA reads as TGTGCCAGCAGTGAAGAAAATTGGGGGCCTAGCGGGACCTACAATGAGCAGTTCTTC.

The DNA for the CDR3 is TGTGCCACCAGCAGAGATCGGAGGACGGGGGACACTGAAGCTTTCTTT. Amino acids: CATSRDRRTGDTEAFF. V is TRBV15 and J is TRBJ1-1; D is possibly TRBD1 (5 bases). Trimming removed 0 bases at V and 3 bases at J, with 14 bases between. The CDR3 is made up of 16 amino acids. Germline assignment: CDR1 LNHNV and CDR2 YYDKDF (reference sequence).

The J gene is TRBJ2-7, the V gene TRBV5-1; D might be TRBD2 (6 bases). There are 15 residues in the CDR3. Trimming removed 5 bases at V and 0 bases at J, with 15 bases between. Germline V lookup: CDR1 SGHRS, CDR2 YFSETQ. The CDR3 spells CASRVTGEDSYEQYF. As DNA, the CDR3 is TGCGCCAGCAGGGTAACGGGGGAGGACTCCTACGAGCAGTACTTC.

The J gene is TRBJ2-7, the V gene TRBV4-1; 9 bases match TRBD2. Germline values: CDR1 MGHRA, CDR2 YSYEKL. V shed 2 bases, J shed 4 bases, and the junction held 0 bases outside the gene matches. CDR3 length: 13 amino acids. CDR3 amino acids: CASSQLAGYEQYF. The CDR3 nucleotides are TGCGCCAGCAGCCAACTAGCGGGGTACGAGCAGTACTTC.

The chain combines TRBV6-6 with TRBJ2-3, with a possible D match to TRBD1 (5 bases). Between the trimmed V and J ends, which lost 8 bases and 3 bases, there was a span of 15 bases. Per the germline V gene, CDR1 is MNHNY and CDR2 is SVGAGI (reference sequence). The CDR3 consists of 14 residues. The DNA of the CDR3 is TGTGCCAGCGCGAGACAGACACCTACAGATACGCAGTATTTT. This sequence encodes CASARQTPTDTQYF.

In DNA, the CDR3 is TGTGCCAGCAACGACCGGGACTTCGCCACCGGGGAGCTGTTTTTT. Translated, it gives CASNDRDFATGELFF. The V call is TRBV7-8, the J call TRBJ2-2, with TRBD2 as a possible D gene (6 bases). Germline V gene data show CDR1 as SGHVS and CDR2 as FQNEAQ. This CDR3 is 15 amino acids long. V gave up 7 bases and J gave up 4 bases, with 16 bases separating them. Using reference TRBV7-8 and TRBJ2-2 for the parts outside the CDR3, the full variable domain is GAGVSQSPRYKVAKRGQDVALRCDPISGHVSLFWYQQALGQGPEFLTYFQNEAQLDKSGLPSDRFFAERPEGSVSTLKIQRTQQEDSAVYLCASNDRDFATGELFFGEGSRLTVL.

The chain couples TRBV28 to TRBJ2-7, with D possibly called TRBD1 or TRBD2 (5 bases each). Germline assignment: CDR1 MDHEN and CDR2 SYDVKM. CDR3 length: 11 residues. V lost 6 bases and J 6 bases, leaving 9 bases between the germline ends. In DNA, the CDR3 is TGTGCCAGCAGGTATGGGGGCGAGCAGTACTTC. Its translation: CASRYGGEQYF.

The genes are TRBV13 and TRBJ2-5; TRBD2 aligns across 15 bases. CDR1 is PRHDT and CDR2 is FYEKMQ in the germline V gene (reference sequence). The CDR3 spans 18 residues. After removal of 5 bases from V and 5 bases from J, the junction contained 12 bases not matched to a gene. CDR3 nucleotide sequence: TGTGCCAGCAGCCCCAGCGGGACTAGCGGGGGGTTTGGCGAGACCCAGTACTTC. Encoded protein: CASSPSGTSGGFGETQYF.

The V and J genes are TRBV10-3 and TRBJ2-7; possibly TRBD2 for D (5 bases). V was clipped by 0 bases and J by 7 bases, with 16 bases between them. The CDR3 spans 15 residues. Germline CDR1 and CDR2: ENHRY and SYGVKD. In DNA, the CDR3 is TGTGCCATCAGTGAGTCGACTCGGGATGTTGGGGAGCAGTACTTC. This translates into CAISESTRDVGEQYF.

This chain joins TRBV5-1 and TRBJ2-5, with 8 bases aligning to TRBD2. This CDR3 is 15 amino acids long. With 6 bases clipped from V and 5 bases from J, the junction kept 12 bases outside the gene matches. The germline CDR1 and CDR2 sequences are SGHRS and YFSETQ. The CDR3 sequence is CASTLTSEQWETQYF. Here the CDR3 DNA reads TGCGCCAGCACCCTGACTAGCGAGCAGTGGGAGACCCAGTACTTC.

CDR3 nucleotide sequence: TGTGCCATCAGTGAGGACAACTACGAGCAGTACTTC. Residues: CAISEDNYEQYF. The chain employs TRBV10-3 and TRBJ2-7; D ambiguous. The CDR3 has 12 amino acids. The germline V gene has CDR1 ENHRY and CDR2 SYGVKD. Trimming took 2 bases from V and 3 from J, leaving 5 bases between them.

J is TRBJ1-3 and V is TRBV11-2; D is possibly TRBD1 (6 bases). The V end was cut by 4 bases, the J end by 2 bases, with 12 bases between. The CDR3 runs to 15 residues. In germline, CDR1 is SGHAT, CDR2 FQNNGV. The CDR3 DNA sequence: TGTGCCAGCAGCTGGCGGGACACCACTGGAAACACCATATATTTT. Protein: CASSWRDTTGNTIYF.

This clone was seen only a few times. The rearrangement joins TRBV6-1 to TRBJ2-7, with D maybe TRBD2 (6 bases). CDR3 length equals 14 residues. The V gene lost 8 bases and the J gene lost 9 bases, with 23 bases spanning the gap. Per germline, CDR1 MNHNS and CDR2 SASEGT. The CDR3 sequence: CASEGDFSGTWQYF. The DNA of the CDR3 is TGTGCCAGCGAAGGGGACTTTTCGGGCACTTGGCAGTACTTC.

CDR3 loop: CASSQGTGTDTQYF. CDR3 in DNA: TGCGCCAGCAGCCAAGGGACCGGCACAGATACGCAGTATTTT. The genes are TRBV4-1 and TRBJ2-3; D gene ambiguous. The CDR3 has 14 residues. CDR1 and CDR2 from the germline V gene are MGHRA and YSYEKL. V was cut by 1 base and J by 1 base, with 6 bases left in between.

V is TRBV21-1 and J is TRBJ2-7; the table names TRBD1, a call not compared with the DNA. TRBV21-1 is annotated as a pseudogene. The CDR3 is made up of 13 amino acids. Written as DNA, the CDR3 is TGTGCCAGCAGACCCCGACAGTTCTACGAGCAGTACTTC. This sequence encodes CASRPRQFYEQYF.

V usage is TRBV11-1 and J usage is TRBJ1-1; unclear D gene. The CDR3 contains 14 residues. Per the germline V gene, CDR1 is SGHAT and CDR2 is FQDESV (reference sequence). V gave up 3 bases and J gave up 0 bases, with 8 bases separating them. CDR3 residues: CASSFGILNTEAFF. For the CDR3, the DNA is TGTGCCAGCAGCTTCGGGATACTGAACACTGAAGCTTTCTTT.

The CDR3 DNA is TGTGCCAGCCAACTAGCGGGGCTCTACAATGAGCAGTTCTTC. Translation gives CASQLAGLYNEQFF. The rearrangement links TRBV6-5 to TRBJ2-1; 10 positions match TRBD2. Per germline, CDR1 MNHEY and CDR2 SVGAGI. This CDR3 region has 14 residues. Unmatched junction bases numbered 4, after V lost 8 bases and J lost 3 bases.

The chain joins TRBV23-1 to TRBJ1-5; 11 bases map to TRBD1. TRBV23-1 is sorted into the ORF group, with uncertain function. There are 20 residues in the CDR3. The V and J ends lost 1 base and 2 bases, in that order; junction bases with no gene match: 13. CDR3: CASSQCLRDRGWDGNQPQHF. The CDR3 nucleotides read TGCGCCAGCAGTCAATGCCTCCGGGACAGGGGGTGGGATGGCAATCAGCCCCAGCATTTT.

The V and J genes are TRBV7-2 and TRBJ2-1; D uncertain. Between the trimmed V and J ends, which lost 2 bases and 5 bases, there was a span of 4 bases. Per germline, CDR1 SGHTA and CDR2 FQGNSA. The CDR3 has 12 residues. CDR3 residues: CASSLQDNEQFF. The CDR3 region has the DNA TGTGCCAGCAGCTTACAGGACAATGAGCAGTTCTTC.

The CDR3 sequence is CASSPLVGDRGEKLFF. Here the CDR3 DNA reads TGTGCCAGCAGCCCCCTGGTGGGGGACAGGGGTGAAAAACTGTTTTTT. The chain is built from TRBV14 and TRBJ1-4; 10 positions agree with TRBD1. CDR3 length: 16 amino acids. Germline values: CDR1 SGHDN, CDR2 FVKESK. Trimming removed 4 bases from V and 7 bases from J; junction bases left unmatched: 9.

CDR3 sequence: CASSLAVANTGELFF. In nucleotides, the CDR3 is TGCGCCAGCAGCTTGGCGGTGGCGAACACCGGGGAGCTGTTTTTT. The gene calls are TRBV5-1 and TRBJ2-2; unclear D gene. The CDR3 length is 15 residues. Between the trimmed V and J ends, which lost 0 bases and 0 bases, there was a span of 6 bases. In germline, CDR1 is SGHRS, CDR2 YFSETQ.

This chain uses TRBV11-3 with TRBJ1-3; D is uncertain. The CDR3 covers 15 residues. Per the germline V gene, CDR1 is SGHNT and CDR2 is YENEEA. V was pared by 5 bases and J by 0 bases, with 11 bases between. DNA for the CDR3: TGTGCCAGCAGCACGACACAGAGCTCTGGAAACACCATATATTTT. This gives the protein CASSTTQSSGNTIYF.

V is TRBV10-3 and J is TRBJ2-2; D gene uncertain. This CDR3 has 18 amino acids. Germline CDR1 reads ENHRY; CDR2 reads SYGVKD. V was pared by 4 bases and J by 0 bases, with 18 bases between. For the CDR3, the DNA is TGTGCCATCAGTGGTCGGTTGAGCCGTTACCCGAACACCGGGGAGCTGTTTTTT. It translates to CAISGRLSRYPNTGELFF.

The gene calls are TRBV6-6 and TRBJ2-3; D is unresolved. Trimming took off 4 bases at V and 6 bases at J, with 17 bases between the two ends. The CDR3 is 15 residues long. Germline V gives CDR1 MNHNY, CDR2 SVGAGI (reference sequence). In DNA, the CDR3 is TGTGCCAGCAGTTTGAGGACCGAACTCCAGGATACGCAGTATTTT. Encoded protein: CASSLRTELQDTQYF.

The chain employs TRBV7-2 and TRBJ2-5; tentatively, D is TRBD2 (5 bases). The ends were cut back, 2 bases at V and 2 bases at J, with 15 bases in the middle. The CDR3 covers 16 residues. Germline V gene sequence: CDR1 SGHTA, CDR2 FQGNSA. In DNA form, the CDR3 reads TGTGCCAGCAGCTTATCGGCCACGTCGGGACAAGAGACCCAGTACTTC. Protein: CASSLSATSGQETQYF.

The gene calls are TRBV6-4 and TRBJ1-5; D is unresolved. The germline CDR1 and CDR2 sequences are MRHNA and SNTAGT. With 2 bases removed from V and 5 bases from J, the gap between germline ends came to 4 bases. The CDR3 runs 12 residues. CDR3 DNA: TGTGCCAGCAGTGACATGCATCAGCCCCAGCATTTT. Translating it yields CASSDMHQPQHF.

The chain joins TRBV7-9 to TRBJ2-1; 11 bases agree with TRBD1. This CDR3 spans 16 amino acids. Germline V gene data show CDR1 as SEHNR and CDR2 as FQNEAQ (reference sequence). V lost 8 bases and J lost 3; bases outside the gene matches: 9. CDR3 nucleotide sequence: TGTGCCAGCGCCTTGGCCGGGACAGGGGGCTACAATGAGCAGTTCTTC. Amino acid sequence: CASALAGTGGYNEQFF.

V usage is TRBV6-1 and J usage is TRBJ2-3; 7 bases agree with TRBD1. J lost 2 bases, V lost 8 bases, and 10 bases had no gene match. Germline V lookup: CDR1 MNHNS, CDR2 SASEGT. The CDR3 totals 15 residues. The CDR3 sequence: CASPARGSHTDTQYF. DNA for the CDR3: TGTGCCAGCCCAGCCAGGGGGAGCCACACAGATACGCAGTATTTT.

The chain links TRBV23-1 to TRBJ2-7; tentative D call: TRBD1 (6 bases). TRBV23-1 is marked as an open reading frame, function uncertain. The germline V and J ends were trimmed by 2 bases and 1 base, with 18 bases remaining between them. CDR3 length: 17 amino acids. CDR3 amino acids: CASSQGIPGHKSYEQYF. The CDR3 DNA sequence: TGCGCCAGCAGTCAAGGAATACCGGGACACAAATCCTACGAGCAGTACTTC.

The rearrangement uses TRBV19 and TRBJ2-7, with 7 bases aligning to TRBD1. The CDR3 sequence is 13 residues long. Germline CDR1 reads LNHDA; CDR2 reads SQIVND (reference sequence). The J segment lost 5 bases and the V segment lost 7 bases, leaving 8 bases of the junction unmatched. The CDR3 here is CASTPRGLHEQYF. CDR3 bases: TGTGCCAGTACCCCCAGGGGGTTACACGAGCAGTACTTC.